This TCR beta chain was sequenced for a study of brain T cells in children with intractable seizures. Sequenced by immunoSEQ multiplex PCR; TCRdb stores in-frame clones only, minus some. Here the sample spans a few hundred thousand clones, roughly 93% being singletons. General study points: Clones missing pre-surgery may reflect undersampling of that blood sample.

Time point reported: blood from clinic visit 5 months post-surgery; TSC patient then seizure free. Worth noting for this clone: Its antigen is not known.

CDR1 and CDR2 from the germline V gene are MNHEY and SVGAGI. The V segment lost 7 bases and the J segment 5 bases; nucleotides outside the gene matches: 13. The length of the CDR3 is 15 residues. This chain uses TRBV6-5 with TRBJ1-2, with 7 bases matching TRBD1. The receptor's source is a boy less than two years old with tuberous sclerosis and intractable seizures. Specimen: peripheral blood, collected around 5 months after surgery. This CDR3 is CASTTTGLGIYGYTF. CDR3 nucleotides: TGTGCCAGCACAACGACAGGGCTGGGTATTTATGGCTACACCTTC.